Below are 30 T cell receptor beta chains sequenced from a single sample in a study of blood T cell repertoires in COVID-19. TCRdb's copy holds only in-frame clones and misses some; the assay was immunoSEQ multiplex PCR. The top ten clones hold over 9.5% of a sample with fewer than 250,000 clones, around 84% of them seen once. Sample: peripheral blood. The receptors stem from a woman older than 75 with COVID-19, enrolled during active disease.

This chain connects TRBV28 to TRBJ2-7; TRBD1 matches 9 bases. The CDR3 is 14 amino acids. The V gene end was trimmed by 8 bases and the J gene end by 3 bases; junction bases not matched to a gene: 8. CDR1 MDHEN and CDR2 SYDVKM come from the germline V gene. The chain's CDR3 is CASGKGQGNYEQYF. DNA for the CDR3: TGTGCCAGCGGTAAGGGACAGGGTAACTACGAGCAGTACTTC.

This chain links TRBV29-1 with TRBJ1-1; 7 nucleotides line up with TRBD1. Germline loops: CDR1 SQVTM, CDR2 ANQGSEA. This CDR3 contains 12 residues. Trimming removed 7 bases from V and 5 bases from J; junction bases left unmatched: 7. The CDR3 region is CSGKQGRTEAFF. DNA for the CDR3: TGCAGCGGAAAACAGGGGAGGACTGAAGCTTTCTTT. The variable domain in full, completed from reference TRBV29-1 and TRBJ1-1, reads SAVISQKPSRDICQRGTSLTIQCQVDSQVTMMFWYRQQPGQSLTLIATANQGSEATYESGFVIDKFPISRPNLTFSTLTVSNMSPEDSSIYLCSGKQGRTEAFFGQGTRLTVV.

The chain recombines TRBV6-6 with TRBJ1-2; the match to TRBD1 covers 9 bases. The CDR3 length is 14 residues. J was trimmed by 4 bases and V by 7 bases; bases with no gene match: 7. Germline V CDR1 and CDR2: MNHNY, SVGAGI (reference sequence). CDR3 sequence reads: CASKIQGAVYGYTF. The CDR3 coding sequence is TGTGCCAGCAAGATACAGGGGGCAGTCTATGGCTACACCTTC.

The CDR3 DNA is TGTGCCAGCAGTGAACGCGAAGGGGCTGAAGCTTTCTTT. Amino acids: CASSEREGAEAFF. The chain links TRBV2 to TRBJ1-1, with a possible D match to TRBD1 (5 bases). Trimming cost V 2 bases and J 6 bases, with 10 bases left between them. CDR1 is SNHLY and CDR2 is FYNNEI in the germline V gene. The CDR3 contains 13 residues.

V is TRBV2 and J is TRBJ1-5; the D gene is possibly TRBD1 (6 bases). CDR3 size: 16 residues. The germline CDR1 and CDR2 sequences are SNHLY and FYNNEI. Trimming took off 8 bases at V and 0 bases at J, with 17 bases between the two ends. The DNA of the CDR3 is TGTGCCAGCGGAGGGGGTGCGGGGGCTAGCAATCAGCCCCAGCATTTT. Translated: CASGGGAGASNQPQHF.

The V call is TRBV28, the J call TRBJ2-2; D is unclear. CDR3 length: 11 amino acids. Germline V gene data show CDR1 as MDHEN and CDR2 as SYDVKM. The ends were cut back, 8 bases at V and 8 bases at J, with 9 bases in the middle. This CDR3 reads CASGPLGELFF. The DNA for the CDR3 is TGTGCCAGCGGGCCTTTGGGGGAGCTGTTTTTT.

The V call is TRBV7-2, the J call TRBJ1-1; D perhaps matches TRBD1 (6 bases). The CDR3 runs to 14 residues. CDR1 SGHTA and CDR2 FQGNSA come from the germline V gene. V lost 4 bases and J 2 bases, leaving 11 bases between the germline ends. The CDR3 sequence: CASSSQGTNTEAFF. The CDR3 bases are TGTGCCAGCAGCTCCCAGGGGACCAACACTGAAGCTTTCTTT.

The J gene is TRBJ2-5, the V gene TRBV9, with TRBD1 matching over 7 bases. The junction had 6 bases not matched to a gene; V was cut back by 0 bases and J by 4 bases. This CDR3 has 15 residues. Germline CDR1 SGDLS, CDR2 YYNGEE. The CDR3 is CASSVDRGQGETQYF. The CDR3 DNA sequence: TGTGCCAGCAGCGTAGACAGGGGCCAGGGAGAGACCCAGTACTTC.

This chain connects TRBV6-4 to TRBJ2-3; 9 bases match TRBD1. The J segment lost 5 bases and the V segment lost 9 bases, leaving 9 bases of the junction unmatched. The CDR3 has 14 amino acids. Per the germline V gene, CDR1 is MRHNA and CDR2 is SNTAGT. The CDR3 loop is CASRQGGVGDTQYF. Here the CDR3 DNA reads TGTGCCAGTCGACAGGGGGGTGTAGGAGATACGCAGTATTTT.

The chain couples TRBV5-1 to TRBJ2-3, with D perhaps matching TRBD2 (6 bases). V shed 2 bases and J shed 2 bases, with 9 bases lying between them. Germline-derived CDR1 and CDR2 are SGHRS and YFSETQ. This CDR3 has 14 residues. The CDR3 reads CASSLGGVTDTQYF. Written as DNA, the CDR3 is TGCGCCAGCAGCTTAGGCGGGGTCACAGATACGCAGTATTTT.

Here the CDR3 reads CASSSNSYYEQYF. Written as DNA, the CDR3 is TGTGCCAGCAGTTCAAACAGTTACTACGAGCAGTACTTC. The J gene is TRBJ2-7, the V gene TRBV12-3 or TRBV12-4; D gene uncertain. This CDR3 comprises 13 residues. V dropped 4 bases and J dropped 3 bases, with 10 bases sitting between them.

This chain uses TRBV20-1 with TRBJ2-7; D is unresolved. Per the germline V gene, CDR1 is DFQATT and CDR2 is SNEGSKA (reference sequence). Trimming removed 5 bases from V and 6 bases from J, with 8 bases in between. The CDR3 is 10 residues long. CDR3 DNA: TGCAGTGCTCCCGTCCGCGAGCAGTACTTC. Its protein is CSAPVREQYF.

The V and J genes are TRBV18 and TRBJ2-1; D uncertain. From germline, CDR1 is KGHSH and CDR2 LQKENI. This CDR3 is 14 amino acids long. Trimming pared 6 bases from V and 2 bases from J, leaving 11 bases between. CDR3 sequence: CASSSESAYNEQFF. DNA of the CDR3: TGTGCCAGCTCTTCGGAGAGCGCCTACAATGAGCAGTTCTTC.

The gene calls are TRBV13 and TRBJ1-6; D is unclear. Per the germline V gene, CDR1 is PRHDT and CDR2 is FYEKMQ (reference sequence). The germline V and J ends were trimmed by 5 bases and 4 bases, with 21 bases remaining between them. The CDR3 loop spans 18 amino acids. Here the CDR3 DNA reads TGTGCCAGCAGCCTCCACCCCTCCTCAGGTTATTATAATTCACCCCTCCACTTT. Translation gives CASSLHPSSGYYNSPLHF.

This chain uses TRBV6-5 with TRBJ2-2; the D gene is possibly TRBD2 (5 bases). The CDR3 length is 14 residues. V lost 7 bases and J 6 bases, leaving 15 bases between the germline ends. Germline lookup yields CDR1 MNHEY and CDR2 SVGAGI. The CDR3 bases are TGTGCCAGCATTAGGACGGGGTTACCCGGGGAGCTGTTTTTT. As protein: CASIRTGLPGELFF.

The chain links TRBV16 to TRBJ1-5, with D possibly matching TRBD1 (5 bases). CDR1 KGHSY and CDR2 FQNENV come from the germline V gene. This CDR3 comprises 13 residues. The V end was cut by 4 bases, the J end by 6 bases, with 10 bases between. The chain's CDR3 is CASSRLRVQPQHF. Written as DNA, the CDR3 is TGTGCCAGCAGCCGACTCAGGGTTCAGCCCCAGCATTTT. The entire variable domain, with the rest obtained from reference TRBV16 and TRBJ1-5, is as follows: GEEVAQTPKHLVRGEGQKAKLYCAPIKGHSYVFWYQQVLKNEFKFLISFQNENVFDETGMPKERFSAKCLPNSPCSLEIQATKLEDSAVYFCASSRLRVQPQHFGDGTRLSIL.

The V call is TRBV3-1 (or the pseudogene TRBV3-2), the J call TRBJ1-1, with D perhaps TRBD1 (5 bases). V was shortened by 6 bases and J by 4 bases, with 12 bases between the two germline ends. The CDR3 covers 13 residues. Germline CDR1 LGHDT, CDR2 YNNKEL (reference sequence). The DNA of the CDR3 is TGTGCCAGCAGTGGGGGGGGTTCCACTGAAGCTTTCTTT. Its translation: CASSGGGSTEAFF.

This CDR3 reads CASSEFAGGAFF. As DNA, the CDR3 is TGCGCCAGCAGTGAGTTTGCGGGTGGAGCTTTCTTT. The chain employs TRBV10-2 and TRBJ1-1; D not certain. CDR3 size: 12 residues. Germline assignment: CDR1 WSHSY and CDR2 SAAADI. Trimming cost V 1 base and J 10 bases, with 10 bases left between them.

CDR3 nucleotide sequence: TGCGCCAGCAGCCCAAGGGGACTTTCGGGGAATGAGCAGTTCTTC. Translating gives CASSPRGLSGNEQFF. The chain links TRBV5-1 to TRBJ2-1; D may be TRBD2 (6 bases). Deletions cut 4 bases from V and 7 bases from J, with 18 bases between. Germline V CDR1 and CDR2: SGHRS, YFSETQ. The CDR3 has 15 residues.

The chain links TRBV29-1 to TRBJ2-5, with D possibly being TRBD2 (7 bases). This CDR3 is 16 amino acids long. Germline V gene sequence: CDR1 SQVTM, CDR2 ANQGSEA. V lost 4 bases to trimming and J lost 4 bases, with 22 bases between them. The CDR3 sequence is CSVAGGEGGDPETQYF. Written as DNA, the CDR3 is TGCAGCGTTGCTGGGGGAGAGGGGGGGGACCCAGAGACCCAGTACTTC.

The chain employs TRBV18 and TRBJ2-4; 12 bases line up with TRBD1. The trim removed 6 bases at V and 1 base at J, leaving 7 bases unmatched. Germline CDR1 KGHSH, CDR2 LQKENI. This CDR3 has 17 amino acids. The CDR3 DNA reads TGTGCCAGCTCGATCTCCGGGACAGGGGGCGCCAAAAACATTCAGTACTTC. The encoded protein is CASSISGTGGAKNIQYF.

The V call is TRBV27, the J call TRBJ2-1, with 10 bases matching TRBD2. Germline lookup yields CDR1 MNHEY and CDR2 SMNVEV (reference sequence). V was pared by 6 bases and J by 8 bases, with 10 bases of the junction left unmatched. There are 15 residues in the CDR3. The CDR3 DNA is TGTGCCAGCAGGAAAGCGGGGGGGGCCTGGGATGAGCAGTTCTTC. Its translation is CASRKAGGAWDEQFF.

This clone was picked up one time. The rearrangement uses TRBV7-2 and TRBJ2-4; 14 bases align to TRBD2. This CDR3 region has 19 residues. V lost 0 bases and J lost 4; bases outside the gene matches: 8. In germline, CDR1 is SGHTA, CDR2 FQGNSA. The CDR3 nucleotides read TGTGCCAGCAGCTTAGCCCTGGGACTAGCGGGGGACCAAAAAAACATTCAGTACTTC. Its translation: CASSLALGLAGDQKNIQYF.

The J gene is TRBJ2-1, the V gene TRBV4-1; TRBD1 matches at 7 bases. V was clipped by 0 bases and J by 7 bases; unmatched bases: 12. CDR3 length: 17 residues. Per germline, CDR1 MGHRA and CDR2 YSYEKL. As DNA, the CDR3 is TGCGCCAGCAGCCAAGATCGAGCGGCAGGGGGTAGGAATGAGCAGTTCTTC. Translating gives CASSQDRAAGGRNEQFF.

The chain links TRBV12-5 to TRBJ2-5, with 8 bases identical to TRBD1. CDR1 is LGHNT, CDR2 FRNRAP, per germline. V trimming: 5 bases; J trimming: 4 bases; junction bases outside the gene matches: 12. The CDR3 has 16 residues. DNA for the CDR3: TGTGCTAGTGGTCCGGGGACAGGCAAACCGGGAGAGACCCAGTACTTC. Translation: CASGPGTGKPGETQYF. The variable domain in full, completed from reference TRBV12-5 and TRBJ2-5, reads DARVTQTPRHKVTEMGQEVTMRCQPILGHNTVFWYRQTMMQGLELLAYFRNRAPLDDSGMPKDRFSAEMPDATLATLKIQPSEPRDSAVYFCASGPGTGKPGETQYFGPGTRLLVL.

The CDR3 protein is CASSVGAGDDNSPLHF. CDR3 nucleotides: TGTGCCAGCAGCGTAGGAGCGGGGGACGATAATTCACCCCTCCACTTT. The V and J genes are TRBV9 and TRBJ1-6; D perhaps matches TRBD1 (5 bases). Trimming took 0 bases from V and 5 from J, leaving 12 bases between them. The V gene's germline CDR1 is SGDLS and CDR2 YYNGEE. This CDR3 spans 16 amino acids.

This clone occurred a few times. The V and J genes are TRBV2 and TRBJ2-7; D may be TRBD2 (5 bases). This CDR3 has 14 amino acids. Germline V gives CDR1 SNHLY, CDR2 FYNNEI. V lost 6 bases and J 3 bases, leaving 15 bases between the germline ends. CDR3 protein: CASSPWTGGYEQYF. The CDR3 bases are TGTGCCAGCAGCCCCTGGACTGGCGGCTACGAGCAGTACTTC. Full variable domain (rest looked up from reference TRBV2 and TRBJ2-7): EPEVTQTPSHQVTQMGQEVILRCVPISNHLYFYWYRQILGQKVEFLVSFYNNEISEKSEIFDDQFSVERPDGSNFTLKIRSTKLEDSAMYFCASSPWTGGYEQYFGPGTRLTVT.

The rearrangement uses TRBV5-1 and TRBJ1-1; D may be TRBD1 (5 bases). From germline, CDR1 is SGHRS and CDR2 YFSETQ. The V and J ends lost 2 bases and 0 bases respectively, with 14 bases between them. The CDR3 consists of 16 residues. The CDR3, as DNA: TGCGCCAGCAGCTTCGGTCCCGGGGGTCTGAACACTGAAGCTTTCTTT. Translated, it gives CASSFGPGGLNTEAFF.

This clone is a singleton in its sample. This chain uses TRBV19 with TRBJ1-5; 9 positions agree with TRBD1. Germline assignment: CDR1 LNHDA and CDR2 SQIVND (reference sequence). V gave up 2 bases and J gave up 6 bases; unmatched junction bases: 8. The CDR3 is 16 residues long. The CDR3 DNA is TGTGCCAGTAGTATAAGAAGGGACAGGGAAGGTCAGCCCCAGCATTTT. Translated, it gives CASSIRRDREGQPQHF.

This chain connects TRBV7-9 to TRBJ2-7, with D unclear. The V end was cut by 2 bases, the J end by 5 bases, with 10 bases between. The CDR3 runs 13 residues. Germline V gene lookup returns CDR1 SEHNR and CDR2 FQNEAQ (reference sequence). CDR3 DNA sequence: TGTGCCAGCAGCTTAAGTGGAGCTAACGAGCAGTACGTC. This encodes CASSLSGANEQYV.